This is a list of T cell receptor beta chains from one sample in a study of blood T cell repertoires in COVID-19. This table comes from immunoSEQ multiplex PCR, and its TCRdb copy is limited to in-frame clones, with some not included. Of around 200,000 clones listed, approximately 89% were seen once; the top ten hold approximately 6.2%. Sequencing used PBMCs or T cells enriched from blood (not recorded which). These TCRs come from a man aged 35 to 55 who had recovered from COVID-19. Each CDR3 is given with its conserved first and last residue. Fields, in order: J gene, D gene, V gene, clone size, CDR3 DNA, CDR3 protein. The D gene is left open where the match is weak. Clone sizes are given selectively: once, few, many, or a class where the clone is expanded.

j_gene: TRBJ1-1; d_gene: TRBD1; v_gene: TRBV7-6; abundance: NA; CDR3nt: TGTGCCAGCAGCTCTGGCAGGGGGTACTTGAACACTGAAGCTTTCTTT; CDR3aa: CASSSGRGYLNTEAFF
j_gene: TRBJ1-2; d_gene: NA; v_gene: TRBV5-1; abundance: NA; CDR3nt: TGCGCCAGCAGCTTGACGGGAGCTAACTATGGCTACACCTTC; CDR3aa: CASSLTGANYGYTF
j_gene: TRBJ2-2; d_gene: NA; v_gene: TRBV5-8; abundance: NA; CDR3nt: TGTGCCAGCAGCCATGGGGCCGTGAAGGTGCACACCGGGGAGCTGTTTTTT; CDR3aa: CASSHGAVKVHTGELFF
j_gene: TRBJ1-6; d_gene: NA; v_gene: TRBV12-3/TRBV12-4; abundance: NA; CDR3nt: TGTGCCAGCAGTTTATCATATTCACCCCTCCACTTT; CDR3aa: CASSLSYSPLHF
j_gene: TRBJ2-7; d_gene: TRBD1; v_gene: TRBV29-1; abundance: NA; CDR3nt: TGCAGCGTTCGAATGACAGGGGAGCACGAGCAGTACTTC; CDR3aa: CSVRMTGEHEQYF
j_gene: TRBJ1-5; d_gene: TRBD1; v_gene: TRBV23-1; abundance: once; CDR3nt: TGCGCCAGCAGTCAACCACCACAGGGGGTGAGCAATCAGCCCCAGCATTTT; CDR3aa: CASSQPPQGVSNQPQHF
j_gene: TRBJ1-2; d_gene: TRBD1; v_gene: TRBV10-3; abundance: few; CDR3nt: TGTGCCATCAGTGAAGACAGGGGAACCTCGGCCGGCTACACCTTC; CDR3aa: CAISEDRGTSAGYTF
j_gene: TRBJ2-5; d_gene: NA; v_gene: TRBV28; abundance: NA; CDR3nt: TGTGCCAGCAGCCCTCTCCGCGACAGACAAGAGACCCAGTACTTC; CDR3aa: CASSPLRDRQETQYF
j_gene: TRBJ1-2; d_gene: NA; v_gene: TRBV19; abundance: NA; CDR3nt: TGTGCCAGTACTTCAGACAGAGTCAACTATGGCTACACCTTC; CDR3aa: CASTSDRVNYGYTF
j_gene: TRBJ1-1; d_gene: NA; v_gene: TRBV5-1; abundance: NA; CDR3nt: TGCGCCAGCAGCTTGGGGGTACAGGGTGACGCAGCTTTCTTT; CDR3aa: CASSLGVQGDAAFF
j_gene: TRBJ1-1; d_gene: NA; v_gene: TRBV13; abundance: NA; CDR3nt: TGTGCCAGCAGCTCAGGTCTAGAAGCTTTCTTT; CDR3aa: CASSSGLEAFF
j_gene: TRBJ2-7; d_gene: TRBD1; v_gene: TRBV12-3/TRBV12-4; abundance: NA; CDR3nt: TGTGCCAGCAGGTCACAGGGGCCCAACGAGCAGTACTTC; CDR3aa: CASRSQGPNEQYF
j_gene: TRBJ1-2; d_gene: TRBD1; v_gene: TRBV13; abundance: NA; CDR3nt: TGTGCCAGCAGCCCCTCGCCCAGGGGGCGAGAGGACTATGGCTACACCTTC; CDR3aa: CASSPSPRGREDYGYTF
j_gene: TRBJ1-2; d_gene: NA; v_gene: TRBV28; abundance: NA; CDR3nt: TGTGCCAGCGTCGGGTCTAACTATGGCTACACCTTC; CDR3aa: CASVGSNYGYTF
j_gene: TRBJ1-5; d_gene: NA; v_gene: TRBV12-3/TRBV12-4; abundance: NA; CDR3nt: TGTGCCAGCAGTTTCGGTCTCAGACAAACCCAGCATTTT; CDR3aa: CASSFGLRQTQHF
j_gene: TRBJ1-2; d_gene: TRBD1; v_gene: TRBV11-2; abundance: once; CDR3nt: TGTGCCAGCAGCTTAGAGGGACAGGGAGTTCCTACCTTC; CDR3aa: CASSLEGQGVPTF
j_gene: TRBJ1-1; d_gene: NA; v_gene: TRBV7-3; abundance: few; CDR3nt: TGTGCCAGCAGCTTCCAGGGAAACACTGAAGCTTTCTTT; CDR3aa: CASSFQGNTEAFF
j_gene: TRBJ1-1; d_gene: TRBD1; v_gene: TRBV9; abundance: once; CDR3nt: TGTGCCAGCAGCATCGGACAGGGTGAAGCTTTCTTT; CDR3aa: CASSIGQGEAFF
j_gene: TRBJ1-4; d_gene: NA; v_gene: TRBV27; abundance: NA; CDR3nt: TGTGCCAGCAGTCCCCTAGGCGTGGCCTCTATTAATGAAAAACTGTTTTTT; CDR3aa: CASSPLGVASINEKLFF
j_gene: TRBJ1-6; d_gene: NA; v_gene: TRBV6-5; abundance: NA; CDR3nt: TGTGCCAGCTCTTCCGTTCGTGATTCACCCCTCCACTTT; CDR3aa: CASSSVRDSPLHF
j_gene: TRBJ2-7; d_gene: NA; v_gene: TRBV6-5; abundance: NA; CDR3nt: TGTGCCAGCAGTTACTCGTATGGGGAGACCTACGAGCAGTACTTC; CDR3aa: CASSYSYGETYEQYF
j_gene: TRBJ1-3; d_gene: NA; v_gene: TRBV5-4; abundance: NA; CDR3nt: TGTGCCAGCAGCTTGGATCCGGGGGTCGCTGGGAACACCATATATTTT; CDR3aa: CASSLDPGVAGNTIYF
j_gene: TRBJ2-5; d_gene: TRBD1; v_gene: TRBV5-1; abundance: NA; CDR3nt: TGCGCCAGCAGCTTGAGTCCATTTAAGGACAGGGAGGACGAGACCCAGTACTTC; CDR3aa: CASSLSPFKDREDETQYF
j_gene: TRBJ1-1; d_gene: NA; v_gene: TRBV29-1; abundance: NA; CDR3nt: TGCAGCGTTGAGGCGGACAGCCCGAAGGAAGCTTTCTTT; CDR3aa: CSVEADSPKEAFF
j_gene: TRBJ2-7; d_gene: TRBD1; v_gene: TRBV11-2; abundance: NA; CDR3nt: TGTGCCAGCAGCTTAGAAAGGACAGGGGCCTACGAGCAGTACTTC; CDR3aa: CASSLERTGAYEQYF
j_gene: TRBJ1-5; d_gene: NA; v_gene: TRBV2; abundance: NA; CDR3nt: TGTGCCAGCAGTGACATCGAGCGCAATCAGCCCCAGCATTTT; CDR3aa: CASSDIERNQPQHF
j_gene: TRBJ1-1; d_gene: NA; v_gene: TRBV9; abundance: NA; CDR3nt: TGTGCCAGCAGCGTGATAGTAGGGGGCACTGAAGCTTTCTTT; CDR3aa: CASSVIVGGTEAFF
j_gene: TRBJ2-5; d_gene: NA; v_gene: TRBV5-1; abundance: NA; CDR3nt: TGCGCCAGCAGCTTGTGGGGCGCGGGGACGGAGACCCAGTACTTC; CDR3aa: CASSLWGAGTETQYF